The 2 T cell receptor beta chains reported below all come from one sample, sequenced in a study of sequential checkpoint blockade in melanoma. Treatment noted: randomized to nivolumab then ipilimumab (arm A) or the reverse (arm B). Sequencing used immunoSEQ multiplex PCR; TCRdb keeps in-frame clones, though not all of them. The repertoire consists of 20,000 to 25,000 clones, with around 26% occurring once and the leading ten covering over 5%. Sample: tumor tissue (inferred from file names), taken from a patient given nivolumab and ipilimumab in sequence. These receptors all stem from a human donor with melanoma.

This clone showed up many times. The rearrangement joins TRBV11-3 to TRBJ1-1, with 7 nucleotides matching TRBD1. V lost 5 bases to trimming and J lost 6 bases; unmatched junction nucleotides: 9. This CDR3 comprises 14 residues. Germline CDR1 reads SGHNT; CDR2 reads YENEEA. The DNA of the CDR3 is TGTGCCAGCAGCCCGACAGGGACCGGGGCTGAAGCTTTCTTT. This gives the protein CASSPTGTGAEAFF.

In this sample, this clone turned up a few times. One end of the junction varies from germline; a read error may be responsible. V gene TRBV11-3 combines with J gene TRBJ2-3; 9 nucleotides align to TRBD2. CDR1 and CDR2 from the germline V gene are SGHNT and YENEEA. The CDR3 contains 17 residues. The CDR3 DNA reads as TGTGCTAGCAGCCCCCCCATAGCGGGAGATCGCACAGATACGCAGTATTTT. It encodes CASSPPIAGDRTDTQYF.